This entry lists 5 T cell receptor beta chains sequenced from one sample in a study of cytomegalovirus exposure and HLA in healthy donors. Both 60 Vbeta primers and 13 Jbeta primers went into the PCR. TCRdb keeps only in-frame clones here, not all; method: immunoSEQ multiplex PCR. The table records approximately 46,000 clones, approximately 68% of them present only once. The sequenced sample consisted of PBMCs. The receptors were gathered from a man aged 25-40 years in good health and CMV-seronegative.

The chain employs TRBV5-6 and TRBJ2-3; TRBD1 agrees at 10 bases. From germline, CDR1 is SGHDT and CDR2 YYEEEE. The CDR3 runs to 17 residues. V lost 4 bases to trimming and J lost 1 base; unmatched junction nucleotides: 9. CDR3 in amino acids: CASSADRGLVGTDTQYF. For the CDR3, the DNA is TGTGCCAGCAGCGCGGACAGGGGGTTGGTGGGCACAGATACGCAGTATTTT.

The CDR3 spells CASSSGLAGRAGELFF. In DNA form, the CDR3 reads TGTGCCAGCAGCTCCGGACTAGCGGGAAGGGCCGGGGAGCTGTTTTTT. The chain is built from TRBV5-4 and TRBJ2-2; TRBD2 agrees at 12 bases. The V gene's germline CDR1 is SGHNT and CDR2 YYREEE (reference sequence). J gave up 6 bases and V 3 bases, and 6 bases lay outside the gene matches. The CDR3 contains 16 residues.

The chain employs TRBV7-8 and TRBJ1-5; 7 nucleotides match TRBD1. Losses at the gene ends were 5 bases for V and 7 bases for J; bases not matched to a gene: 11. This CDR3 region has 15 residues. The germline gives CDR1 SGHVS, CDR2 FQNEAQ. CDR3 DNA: TGTGCCAGCAGCCAACTATGGGACAGCGTCCAGCCCCAGCATTTT. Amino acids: CASSQLWDSVQPQHF.

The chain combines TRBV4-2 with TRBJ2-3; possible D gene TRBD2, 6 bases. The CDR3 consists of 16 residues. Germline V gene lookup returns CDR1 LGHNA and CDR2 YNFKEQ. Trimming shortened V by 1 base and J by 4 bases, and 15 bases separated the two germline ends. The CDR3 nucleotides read TGTGCCAGCAGCCAAGGAGTAGCTGGAGGGCCAGATACGCAGTATTTT. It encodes CASSQGVAGGPDTQYF.

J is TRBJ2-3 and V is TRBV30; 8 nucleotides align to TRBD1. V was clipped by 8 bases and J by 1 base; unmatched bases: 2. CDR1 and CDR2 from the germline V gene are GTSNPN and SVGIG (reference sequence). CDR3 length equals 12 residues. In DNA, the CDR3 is TGTGCCAGGGGACAGGGCACAGATACGCAGTATTTT. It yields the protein CARGQGTDTQYF.